This T cell receptor beta chain was identified during a study of Ad26.COV2.S vaccination and SARS-CoV-2 variants. Notes on the study in general: An underestimation of total T cell responses may have resulted from the TCR breadth and depth analyses.

The germline gives CDR1 SGHNT, CDR2 YENEEA. The V and J ends lost 5 bases and 0 bases, in that order; junction bases with no gene match: 17. This CDR3 spans 20 amino acids. In regard to this clone: Its antigen is still unknown.

Profiling relied on immunoSEQ multiplex PCR, and the TCRdb table lists in-frame clones only, not all of them. The sample includes about 480,000 clones, approximately 88% of them seen just once. Treatment defined: around 19 received Ad26.COV2.S at low or high dose, single or two shots; five or six received placebo; per-sample allocation not given. The samples date from day 63 after the first vaccine or placebo injection. Donation was by an adult aged 18-55 years who was in Boston. The chain employs TRBV11-3 and TRBJ2-1; 9 bases are shared with TRBD2. This receptor was identified in a person between 18 and 59 years old who received the Ad26.COV2.S COVID-19 vaccine or a placebo. The sample here was peripheral blood, taken in a trial of Ad26.COV2.S vaccine versus placebo. CDR3: CASSPLPGTSLFGSYNEQFF. The CDR3 DNA is TGTGCCAGCAGCCCGCTCCCCGGGACTAGCCTTTTTGGCTCCTACAATGAGCAGTTCTTC.